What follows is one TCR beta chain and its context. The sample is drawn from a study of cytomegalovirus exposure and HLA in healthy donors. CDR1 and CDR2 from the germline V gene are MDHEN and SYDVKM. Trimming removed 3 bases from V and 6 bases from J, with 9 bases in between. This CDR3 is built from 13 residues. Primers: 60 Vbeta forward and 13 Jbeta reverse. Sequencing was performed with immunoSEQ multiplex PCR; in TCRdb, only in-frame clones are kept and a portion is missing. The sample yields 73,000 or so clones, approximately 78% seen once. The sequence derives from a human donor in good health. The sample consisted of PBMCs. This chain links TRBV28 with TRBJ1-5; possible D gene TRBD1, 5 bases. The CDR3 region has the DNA TGTGCCAGCAGTTTTACGGGGGGTCAGCCCCAGCATTTT. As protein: CASSFTGGQPQHF.